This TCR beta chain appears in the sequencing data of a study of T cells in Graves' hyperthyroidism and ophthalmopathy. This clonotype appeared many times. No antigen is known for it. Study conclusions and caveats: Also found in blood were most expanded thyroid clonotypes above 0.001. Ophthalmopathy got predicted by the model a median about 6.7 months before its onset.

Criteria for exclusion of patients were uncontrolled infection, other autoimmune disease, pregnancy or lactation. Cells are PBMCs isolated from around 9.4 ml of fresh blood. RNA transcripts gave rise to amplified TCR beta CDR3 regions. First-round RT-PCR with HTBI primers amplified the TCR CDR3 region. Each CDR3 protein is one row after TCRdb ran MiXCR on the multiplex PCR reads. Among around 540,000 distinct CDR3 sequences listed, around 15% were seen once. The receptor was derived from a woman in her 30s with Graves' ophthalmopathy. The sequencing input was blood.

Here the CDR3 DNA reads TGCAGTGCAGAAACCGGGACAGCTTTCAATGAGCAGTTCTTC. The encoded protein is CSAETGTAFNEQFF. V and J are TRBV20-1 and TRBJ2-1; 7 positions agree with TRBD1. This CDR3 region has 14 residues. From germline, CDR1 is DFQATT and CDR2 SNEGSKA (reference sequence). V was pared by 6 bases and J by 6 bases, with 11 bases of the junction left unmatched.